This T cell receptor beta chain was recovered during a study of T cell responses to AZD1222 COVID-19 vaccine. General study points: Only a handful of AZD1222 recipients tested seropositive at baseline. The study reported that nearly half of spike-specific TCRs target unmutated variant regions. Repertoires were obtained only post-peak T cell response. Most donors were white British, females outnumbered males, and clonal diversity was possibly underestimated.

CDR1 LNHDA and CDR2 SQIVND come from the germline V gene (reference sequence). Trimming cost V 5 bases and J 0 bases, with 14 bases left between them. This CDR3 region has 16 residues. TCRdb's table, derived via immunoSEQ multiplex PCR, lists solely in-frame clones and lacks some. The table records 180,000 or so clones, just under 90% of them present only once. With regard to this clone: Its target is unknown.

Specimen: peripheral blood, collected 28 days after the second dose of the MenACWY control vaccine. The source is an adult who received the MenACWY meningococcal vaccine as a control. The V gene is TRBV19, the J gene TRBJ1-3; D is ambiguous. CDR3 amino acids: CASSSRGGFSGNTIYF. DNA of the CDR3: TGTGCCAGTAGTTCACGGGGAGGTTTCTCTGGAAACACCATATATTTT.